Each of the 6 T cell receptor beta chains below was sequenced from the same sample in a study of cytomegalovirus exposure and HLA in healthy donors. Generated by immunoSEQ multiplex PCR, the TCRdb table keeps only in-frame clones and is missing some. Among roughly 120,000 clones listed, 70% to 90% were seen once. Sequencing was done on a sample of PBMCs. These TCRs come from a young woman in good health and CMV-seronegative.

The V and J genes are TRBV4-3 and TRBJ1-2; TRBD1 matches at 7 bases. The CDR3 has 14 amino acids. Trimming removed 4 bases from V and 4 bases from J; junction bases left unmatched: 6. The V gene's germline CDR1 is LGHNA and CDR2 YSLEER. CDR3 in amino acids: CASSRSDRAYGYTF. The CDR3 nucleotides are TGCGCCAGCAGCCGCTCTGACAGGGCCTATGGCTACACCTTC.

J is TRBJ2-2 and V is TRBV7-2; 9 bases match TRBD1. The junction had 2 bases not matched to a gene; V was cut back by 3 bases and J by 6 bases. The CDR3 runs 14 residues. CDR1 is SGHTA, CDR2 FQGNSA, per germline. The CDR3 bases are TGTGCCAGCAGCTTGAGACAGGGGGCCGGGGAGCTGTTTTTT. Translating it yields CASSLRQGAGELFF.

CDR3 DNA sequence: TGCAGCGTTGTTAGCGGGGGGGCCAGAGATACGCAGTATTTT. This gives the protein CSVVSGGARDTQYF. The V call is TRBV29-1, the J call TRBJ2-3, with 11 bases matching TRBD2. V gave up 4 bases and J gave up 5 bases; unmatched junction bases: 5. Germline V gives CDR1 SQVTM, CDR2 ANQGSEA. The CDR3 is made up of 14 amino acids.

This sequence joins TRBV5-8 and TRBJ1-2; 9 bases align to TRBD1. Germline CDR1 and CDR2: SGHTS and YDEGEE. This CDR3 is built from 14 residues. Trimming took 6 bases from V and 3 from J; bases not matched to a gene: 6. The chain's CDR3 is CASIPTGGYYGYTF. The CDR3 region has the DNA TGTGCCAGCATCCCGACAGGGGGATACTATGGCTACACCTTC.

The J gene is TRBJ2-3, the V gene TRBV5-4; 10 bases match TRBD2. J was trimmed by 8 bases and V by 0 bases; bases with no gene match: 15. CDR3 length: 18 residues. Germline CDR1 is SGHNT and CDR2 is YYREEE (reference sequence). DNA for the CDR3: TGTGCCAGCAGCTTGGCCTTAGCTAGCGGGGGCAGTTTCGGTACGCAGTATTTT. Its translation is CASSLALASGGSFGTQYF.

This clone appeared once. In nucleotides, the CDR3 is TGCGCCAGCAGCTTGGGGCCCGGGGGGGCCGTGAATGAGCAGTTCTTC. Protein sequence: CASSLGPGGAVNEQFF. This sequence joins TRBV5-1 and TRBJ2-1; 8 positions match TRBD2. Trimming removed 0 bases from V and 7 bases from J; junction bases left unmatched: 9. Germline CDR1 is SGHRS and CDR2 is YFSETQ. The CDR3 is 16 residues long.